Each of the 7 T cell receptor beta chains below was sequenced from the same sample in a study of T-cell reconstitution after alpha-beta-depleted transplantation in children. Unique molecular identifiers were used in preparing the TCRbeta library. TCRdb fed the PCR reads into MiXCR, producing one record per CDR3 protein. Of about 500,000 distinct CDR3 sequences in the sample, approximately 32% were seen once. Source: PBMCs from the stem cell graft donor, taken from the stem cell graft. Receptors originate from a human donor who donated a stem cell graft to a child with aplastic anemia.

The chain carries TRBV14 and TRBJ2-1, with a possible D match to TRBD2 (5 bases). Trimming took 0 bases from V and 3 from J, leaving 12 bases between them. The germline V gene encodes CDR1 SGHDN and CDR2 FVKESK. CDR3 length: 16 amino acids. The CDR3 here is CASSQDLGGHYNEQFF. CDR3 sequence (DNA): TGTGCCAGCAGCCAAGATCTGGGCGGGCACTACAATGAGCAGTTCTTC.

J is TRBJ1-5 and V is TRBV20-1; D may be TRBD1 (6 bases). V lost 1 base, J lost 6 bases, and 16 bases lay in between. The germline CDR1 and CDR2 sequences are DFQATT and SNEGSKA (reference sequence). This CDR3 has 15 amino acids. CDR3 residues: CSARVGGREGQPQHF. CDR3 bases: TGCAGTGCTAGAGTTGGGGGCAGGGAGGGTCAGCCCCAGCATTTT.

The sample holds a few counts of this clonotype. The chain carries TRBV11-1 and TRBJ2-1, with D perhaps assigned TRBD1 or TRBD2 (5 bases each). CDR1 and CDR2 (germline): SGHAT, FQDESV (reference sequence). The CDR3 has 16 residues. V was clipped by 0 bases and J by 8 bases, with 17 bases between them. In nucleotides, the CDR3 is TGTGCCAGCAGCTTAGCCGGGACCGTGAAGGCCTATGAGCAGTTCTTC. This translates into CASSLAGTVKAYEQFF.

With respect to this clonotype: A junction boundary mismatches the germline segment, possibly from a read error. This chain joins TRBV9 and TRBJ1-1; D not certain. CDR3 length equals 14 residues. Germline lookup yields CDR1 SGDLS and CDR2 YYNGEE. The CDR3 DNA reads as TGTGCCACCAGCGTGGGAGGGTCGAACACTGAAGCTTTCTTT. This gives the protein CATSVGGSNTEAFF.

This clonotype was recorded a few times. The gene calls are TRBV20-1 and TRBJ2-1, with 7 bases aligning to TRBD2. V lost 2 bases and J lost 1; bases outside the gene matches: 2. Germline V gives CDR1 DFQATT, CDR2 SNEGSKA (reference sequence). The CDR3 contains 14 residues. Here the CDR3 DNA reads TGCAGTGCTAGATACGGGAGGTCCTACAATGAGCAGTTCTTC. Translation gives CSARYGRSYNEQFF.

This clonotype was seen ten or more times. The chain uses TRBV12-3 or TRBV12-4 and TRBJ2-1; 16 nucleotides match TRBD2. Germline trimming cut 5 bases from V and 9 bases from J; bases unmatched to any gene: 4. The CDR3 is made up of 15 amino acids. In nucleotides, the CDR3 is TGTGCCAGCAGTCTGGGACTAGCGGGAGGGTCTGAGCAGTTCTTC. It yields the protein CASSLGLAGGSEQFF.

The genes are TRBV6-1 and TRBJ1-4; the match to TRBD1 covers 7 bases. The CDR3 consists of 16 residues. V lost 5 bases to trimming and J lost 2 bases; unmatched junction nucleotides: 8. Germline V gene lookup returns CDR1 MNHNS and CDR2 SASEGT. CDR3 DNA: TGTGCCAGCAGTCGACAGGGTGGGGTGACTAATGAAAAACTGTTTTTT. The encoded protein is CASSRQGGVTNEKLFF.